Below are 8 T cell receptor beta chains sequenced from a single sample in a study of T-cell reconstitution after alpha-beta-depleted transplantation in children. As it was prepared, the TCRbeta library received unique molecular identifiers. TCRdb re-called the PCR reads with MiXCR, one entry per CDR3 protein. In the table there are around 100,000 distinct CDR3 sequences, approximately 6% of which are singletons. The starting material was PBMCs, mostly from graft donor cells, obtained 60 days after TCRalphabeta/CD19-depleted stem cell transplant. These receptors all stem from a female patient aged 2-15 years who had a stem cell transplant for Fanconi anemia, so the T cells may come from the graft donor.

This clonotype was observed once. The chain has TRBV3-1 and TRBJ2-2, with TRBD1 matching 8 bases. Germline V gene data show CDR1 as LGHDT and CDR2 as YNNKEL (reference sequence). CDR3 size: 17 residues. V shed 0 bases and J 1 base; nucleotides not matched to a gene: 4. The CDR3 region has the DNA TGTGCCAGCAGCCAAGATGGGACAGGACGGAACACCGGGGAGCTGTTTTTT. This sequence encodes CASSQDGTGRNTGELFF.

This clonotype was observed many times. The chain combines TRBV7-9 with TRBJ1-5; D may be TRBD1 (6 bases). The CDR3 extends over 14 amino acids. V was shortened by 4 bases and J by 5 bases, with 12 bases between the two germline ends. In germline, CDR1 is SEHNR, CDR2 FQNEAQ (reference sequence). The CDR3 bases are TGTGCCAGCAGCTCTCGACAGGCTCATCAGCCCCAGCATTTT. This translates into CASSSRQAHQPQHF.

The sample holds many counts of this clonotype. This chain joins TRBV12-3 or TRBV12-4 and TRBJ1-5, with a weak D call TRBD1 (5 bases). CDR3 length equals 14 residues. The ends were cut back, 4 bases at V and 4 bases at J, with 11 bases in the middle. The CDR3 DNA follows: TGTGCCAGCAGTTCTAGGGGCTTTAATCAGCCCCAGCATTTT. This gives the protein CASSSRGFNQPQHF.

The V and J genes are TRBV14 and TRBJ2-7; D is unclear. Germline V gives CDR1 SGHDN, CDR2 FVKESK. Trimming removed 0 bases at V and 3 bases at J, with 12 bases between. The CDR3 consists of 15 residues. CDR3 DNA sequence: TGTGCCAGCAGCCAAGATTCCCCTGCCTTCTACGAGCAGTACTTC. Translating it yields CASSQDSPAFYEQYF.

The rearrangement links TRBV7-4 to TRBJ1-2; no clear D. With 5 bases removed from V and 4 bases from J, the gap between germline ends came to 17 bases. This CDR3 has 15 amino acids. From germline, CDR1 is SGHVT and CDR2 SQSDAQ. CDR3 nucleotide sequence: TGTGCCAGCAGCCACGACCTATTGTGGATCTATGGCTACACCTTC. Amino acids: CASSHDLLWIYGYTF.

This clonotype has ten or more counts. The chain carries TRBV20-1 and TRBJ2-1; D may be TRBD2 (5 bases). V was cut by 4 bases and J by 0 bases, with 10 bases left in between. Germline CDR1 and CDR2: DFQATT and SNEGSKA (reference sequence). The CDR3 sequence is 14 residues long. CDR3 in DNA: TGCAGTGCTACGTCGGGATACTCCTACAATGAGCAGTTCTTC. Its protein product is CSATSGYSYNEQFF.

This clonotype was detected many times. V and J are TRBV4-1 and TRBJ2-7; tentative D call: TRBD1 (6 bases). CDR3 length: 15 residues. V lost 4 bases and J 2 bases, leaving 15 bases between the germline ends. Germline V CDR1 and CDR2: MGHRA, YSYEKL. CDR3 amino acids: CASSPVQGPTYEQYF. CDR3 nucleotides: TGCGCCAGCAGCCCGGTACAGGGACCTACCTACGAGCAGTACTTC.

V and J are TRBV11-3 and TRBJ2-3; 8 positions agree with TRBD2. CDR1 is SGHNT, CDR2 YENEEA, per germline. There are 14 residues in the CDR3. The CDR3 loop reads CANRGSGVIDTQYF. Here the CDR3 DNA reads TGTGCTAACCGTGGTAGCGGGGTAATAGATACGCAGTATTTT.